This record covers a single TCR beta chain. What antigen it recognizes has not been identified. Per-base qualities were not stored, and no clone one base away is much larger. Libraries were built with the immunoSEQ multiplex PCR assay. A mixture of 60 forward primers for TCR Vbeta segments and 13 reverse primers for TCR Jbeta segments was used in the multiplex PCR. The CDR3 region of rearranged TCR beta genes was amplified from genomic DNA with a multiplex PCR assay. The Illumina HiSeq System was used to sequence the amplified TCR beta libraries as 87-base-pair reads. The authors processed their data as follows. In a later analysis, tens of millions of unique TCR beta chains were counted across the roughly 610 repertoires, and about 10 million of these chains were shared by at least two donors. A nearest-neighbor algorithm error-corrected the raw reads and collapsed the reads into unique sequences, merging closely related sequences to remove PCR and sequencing errors. V, D and J gene segments were assigned by aligning CDR3 sequences to IMGT reference sequences. Each retained sequence needed at least a six-nucleotide match to both a V gene segment and a J gene segment. Rearrangements were classified as productive when the CDR3 lacked stop codons and remained in frame with V and J, and all other rearrangements were classified as non-productive. Following IMGT convention, CDR3 was defined as the stretch from the second conserved V-encoded cysteine up to the conserved J-encoded phenylalanine. The earlier analysis of roughly 590 of the donors excluded any sequence lacking an unambiguous match to a single V gene segment. An earlier analysis of several hundred of the donors called V segments functional above 56.7% productive rearrangements and segregating when the between-donor standard deviation exceeded 5%. To diagnose cytomegalovirus status from the catalog of TCR beta chain sequences, a statistical classification framework was built. In a later analysis, V and J genes were assigned by comparing TCR nucleotide sequences against IMGT/GENE-DB human TR gene sequences. A later analysis assigned CDR3 sequences and most-parsimonious VDJ recombination scenarios with the TCRdist pipeline. In a later analysis, every TCR beta chain was defined by the combination of its CDR3 amino acid sequence and its V-gene family, and reads without a unique V-gene family were dropped. In a later analysis, around 650 highly shared, low-generation-probability nucleotide sequences were removed to address suspected cross-contamination and a sequencing artifact. A later analysis calculated a clonal expansion index for each public chain from normalized within-repertoire ranks of inferred template counts. In a later analysis, generation probabilities were computed with a VDJ recombination model fitted to out-of-frame rearrangements, and the resulting probabilities were checked against IGoR. Hypergeometric tests were used in a later analysis to score TCR-TCR, TCR-HLA and TCR-CMV co-occurrence, with a repertoire-size bias correction applied to the TCR pairs. To estimate false discovery rates, a later analysis permuted the HLA or CMV assignments 20 times. A later analysis grouped co-occurring TCRs with DBSCAN, adding TCRdist sequence similarity when clustering within HLA-allele-positive subsets. For co-occurrence clustering, repertoires with fewer than 30,000 or more than 120,000 public chains were excluded, along with about five repertoires with anomalous nucleotide sharing. Held by TCRdb, this immuneACCESS table contains in-frame sequences only and omits some clones. Under half of the omission traces to an unresolved V gene where checked; the cause of the rest is unknown. V and J calls and clone size are those listed in that table; D and trimming were worked out from the DNA. Present in this sample are under 200,000 clones, approximately 79% of which were seen just once. Around 2% of the sample rests with the top ten.

These data belong to a study of cytomegalovirus exposure and HLA in healthy donors (dated by TCRdb to 2016 to 2017). Looking at the study overall: In an earlier analysis of roughly 500 of the donors, less than 350 Gb of sequence data and 95 million to 130 million unique TCR beta sequences from 180 million or so T cells were reported. An early release that covered 500 to 800 HLA-typed donors contained about 290 gigabases of sequencing data and approximately 85 million unique TCR sequences. The genetic ancestry cluster associated with self-reported Caucasian donors included 70% to 85% of the roughly 390 genotyped donors. The aim of the study was to test whether cataloging public T cell receptors could identify signatures of past pathogen exposure. The study used immunosequencing to profile the T cell repertoires of approximately 690 subjects and linked those repertoires to cytomegalovirus serostatus. In addition to the first cohort of roughly 700 subjects, a separate validation cohort of 100 to 150 different subjects was used. The study combined high-throughput TCR immunosequencing, statistical association of individual TCRs with disease status, and machine learning to predict cytomegalovirus infection status. In a later analysis, previously published TCR beta repertoires from hundreds of donors were re-analyzed and high-resolution HLA genotyping was added so that TCR occurrence patterns could be studied. The later analysis used no new phenotypic data to find candidate immune exposures, relying instead on TCR beta sequences and their occurrence across donors. An earlier analysis of 587 of the donors used high-throughput TCR beta sequencing to judge whether each TCR beta V gene segment behaved as functional or pseudogenic. Donor age, sex, ethnicity and CMV serostatus were compiled alongside the repertoire data. In a later genetic analysis, genome-wide SNP genotypes for about three fifths of the 666 donors were used, and that subset was treated as a discovery cohort. Every repertoire in the discovery cohort had been generated on one and the same sequencing platform. Both class I and class II loci were covered by HLA typing, at four-digit resolution. The number of donors typed differed by locus, with roughly 629-640 for A, B, C, DRB1 and DQB1, more than 500 for DQA1, over 600 for DPA1, and under 490 for DPB1. Because of strong linkage in the cohort, roughly five DR-DQ haplotypes were treated as single units for association and clustering. On average, around 240,000 unique TCR beta nucleotide sequences were sequenced per donor among fewer than 500 genotyped donors of the cohort, with roughly 18% of those sequences being non-productive.

CDR1 and CDR2, looked up from the germline V gene (reference sequence), are LNHDA and SQIVND. Relative to germline, V is missing 6 bases and J is missing 4 bases, with 4 bases of the junction outside any gene match. The CDR3 measures 14 amino acids from cysteine to phenylalanine. Of the read, only the CDR3 DNA is kept; its 42 bases are in frame from base 1. What the study reported, not specific to this receptor: A cluster of highly shared sequence variants was judged likely to represent a technical artifact of the sequencing pipeline. Immune exposure information for the cohort was limited to CMV serostatus. In a later analysis, TCR association rates were found to vary across HLA loci, with the most associated TCRs seen for DRB1 alleles and the fewest for HLA-C alleles. According to the authors, the approach could potentially be generalized to other disease states and immunological phenotypes. Sequencing depth was assumed to be roughly uniform across donors in the presence/absence analyses, though that assumption may not hold. V-gene and J-gene trimming of TCR beta chains was associated with a missense DCLRE1C variant in a later genetic analysis, and the association was replicated in an independent cohort. Some IMGT-functional V segments, including TRBV6-2 and TRBV6-3, could not be told apart with the 87-base-pair reads, so those segments were excluded. A later genetic analysis reported fewer N-insertions in productive TCRs among donors in an Asian-associated ancestry cluster than the roughly 700-donor mean. Compared with equally common non-associated chains, HLA-associated TCR beta chains in a later analysis were more clonally expanded and had lower generation probabilities. A further reported finding was that TCR beta sequences accurately predicted the HLA-A and HLA-B alleles for most subjects in the first cohort. A later analysis reported that several top co-occurrence clusters appeared linked to parvovirus B19, influenza, CMV and Epstein-Barr virus. In vitro tests confirmed that a few of the cytomegalovirus-associated TCR beta chains recognize cytomegalovirus antigens. Assigning TCR associations to individual alleles was difficult when HLA alleles, especially DR and DQ, strongly co-occurred. The classifier was reported to diagnose cytomegalovirus status with high specificity and sensitivity in both the original cohort and the validation cohort. HLA typing was unavailable for some donors at each locus, so association tests used only the typed subset. In an earlier analysis of approximately 590 of the donors, most TCR beta V segments appeared in productive rearrangements about 90% or about 30% of the time, broadly matching IMGT annotations. The study listed 150 to 200 TCR beta chains as associated with cytomegalovirus. In this cohort, only TCR beta chains were sequenced, and detectable features were limited by the absence of alpha or paired-chain data. Linkage disequilibrium might explain the correlated functional status among segregating V segments, but an unknown experimental factor could not be ruled out. A later analysis associated some 17,000 TCR beta sequences with specific HLA alleles at a false discovery rate of 0.05. Most TCR sequences were observed very rarely across donors, whereas some public TCRs were present in many individuals. Seventeen rarely observed V segments, including chromosome 9 orphons, were excluded from the earlier analysis of almost 600 of the donors because counts were too low. In a later analysis, most CMV-associated TCR beta chains were found to appear HLA-restricted, with HLA associations seemingly driven largely by CMV exposure.

The cohort comprised 670 or so healthy bone marrow donors. At the time of sampling, all cohort members were nominally healthy, though unrecorded immune exposures were likely present. Of the 650 to 750 cohort members, 250 to 300 had positive CMV serostatus and 350 to 450 had negative CMV serostatus, and CMV serostatus was not recorded for the donor. A peripheral blood sample was collected from each donor, and TCR beta sequencing was performed on peripheral blood mononuclear cells. The Qiagen DNeasy Blood Extraction Kit was used to extract genomic DNA from the blood cell samples. The chain uses TRBV19 and TRBJ2-2; TRBD2 agrees with 8 junctional bases. This clonotype was obtained from a human donor in good health. Sequenced material: PBMCs. The CDR3 protein sequence reads: CASRKRGTTGELFF. At the DNA level, the sequence is TGTGCCAGTAGGAAGCGGGGGACCACCGGGGAGCTGTTTTTT.